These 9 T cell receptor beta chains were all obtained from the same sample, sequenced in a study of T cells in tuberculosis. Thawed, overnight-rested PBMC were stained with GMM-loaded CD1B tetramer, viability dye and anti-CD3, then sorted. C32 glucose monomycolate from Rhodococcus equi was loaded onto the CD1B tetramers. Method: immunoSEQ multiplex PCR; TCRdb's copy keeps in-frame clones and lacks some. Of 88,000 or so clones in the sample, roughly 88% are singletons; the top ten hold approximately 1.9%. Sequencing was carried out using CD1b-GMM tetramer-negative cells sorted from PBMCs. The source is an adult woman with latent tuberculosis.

The CDR3 sequence: CSVPAGTGRLAEQFF. CDR3 DNA sequence: TGCAGCGTCCCCGCCGGGACAGGTAGGCTTGCTGAGCAGTTCTTC. The rearrangement uses TRBV29-1 and TRBJ2-1; 8 bases fit TRBD1. The V and J ends lost 6 bases and 9 bases, in that order; junction bases with no gene match: 16. The CDR3 totals 15 residues. Per the germline V gene, CDR1 is SQVTM and CDR2 is ANQGSEA.

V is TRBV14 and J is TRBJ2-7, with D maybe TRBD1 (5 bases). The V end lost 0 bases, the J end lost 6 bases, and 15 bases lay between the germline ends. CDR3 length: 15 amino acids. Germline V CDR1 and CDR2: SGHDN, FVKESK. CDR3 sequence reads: CASSQDLRVRAEQYF. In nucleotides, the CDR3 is TGTGCCAGCAGCCAAGATCTCAGGGTAAGGGCCGAGCAGTACTTC. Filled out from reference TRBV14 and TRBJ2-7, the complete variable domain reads EAGVTQFPSHSVIEKGQTVTLRCDPISGHDNLYWYRRVMGKEIKFLLHFVKESKQDESGMPNNRFLAERTGGTYSTLKVQPAELEDSGVYFCASSQDLRVRAEQYFGPGTRLTVT.

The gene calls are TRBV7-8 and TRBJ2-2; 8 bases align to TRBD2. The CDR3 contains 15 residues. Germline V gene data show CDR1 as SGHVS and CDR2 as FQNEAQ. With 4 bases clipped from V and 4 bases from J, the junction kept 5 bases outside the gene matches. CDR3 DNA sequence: TGTGCCAGCAGCTCCCGGACTAGCCCCACCGGGGAGCTGTTTTTT. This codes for CASSSRTSPTGELFF.

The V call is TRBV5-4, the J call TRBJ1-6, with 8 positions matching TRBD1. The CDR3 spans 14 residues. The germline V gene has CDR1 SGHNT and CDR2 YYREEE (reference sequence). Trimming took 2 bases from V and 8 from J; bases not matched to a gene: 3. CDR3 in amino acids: CASSFRGQDSPLHF. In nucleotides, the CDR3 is TGTGCCAGCAGCTTCAGGGGGCAGGATTCACCCCTCCACTTT. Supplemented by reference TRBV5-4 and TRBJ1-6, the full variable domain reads ETGVTQSPTHLIKTRGQQVTLRCSSQSGHNTVSWYQQALGQGPQFIFQYYREEENGRGNFPPRFSGLQFPNYSSELNVNALELDDSALYLCASSFRGQDSPLHFGNGTRLTVT.

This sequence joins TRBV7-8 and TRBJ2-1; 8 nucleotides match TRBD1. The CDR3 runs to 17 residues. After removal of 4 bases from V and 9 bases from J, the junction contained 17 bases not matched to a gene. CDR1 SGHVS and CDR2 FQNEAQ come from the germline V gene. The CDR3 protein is CASSSRTGIVSGAEQFF. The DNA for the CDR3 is TGTGCCAGCAGCTCACGGACAGGGATTGTTTCTGGTGCTGAGCAGTTCTTC.

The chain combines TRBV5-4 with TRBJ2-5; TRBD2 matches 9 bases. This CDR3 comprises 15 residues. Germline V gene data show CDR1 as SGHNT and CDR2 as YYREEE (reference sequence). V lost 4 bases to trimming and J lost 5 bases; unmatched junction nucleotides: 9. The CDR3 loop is CASSAGGLQRETQYF. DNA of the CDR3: TGTGCCAGCAGCGCGGGAGGGCTTCAGAGGGAGACCCAGTACTTC.

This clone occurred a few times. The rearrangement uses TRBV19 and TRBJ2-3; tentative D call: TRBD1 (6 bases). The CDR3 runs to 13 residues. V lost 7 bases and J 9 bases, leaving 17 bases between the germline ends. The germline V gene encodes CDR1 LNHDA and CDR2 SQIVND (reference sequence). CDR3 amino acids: CASTGAGDLTQYF. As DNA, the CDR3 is TGTGCCAGTACAGGGGCGGGCGATCTAACGCAGTATTTT.

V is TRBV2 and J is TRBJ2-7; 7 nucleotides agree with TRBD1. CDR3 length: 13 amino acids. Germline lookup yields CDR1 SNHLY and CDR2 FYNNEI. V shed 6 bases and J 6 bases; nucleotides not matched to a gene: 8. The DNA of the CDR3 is TGTGCCAGCAGAAAAGACAGGGTTCGCGAGCAGTACTTC. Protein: CASRKDRVREQYF.

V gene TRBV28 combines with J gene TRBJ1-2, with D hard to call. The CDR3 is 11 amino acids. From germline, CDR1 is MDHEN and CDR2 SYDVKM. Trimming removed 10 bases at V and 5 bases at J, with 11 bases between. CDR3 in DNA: TGTGCCACCGACGGAGGGTATGGCTACACCTTC. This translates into CATDGGYGYTF.